The present T cell receptor (beta chain) was sequenced within a study of long-term antiretroviral therapy in people with HIV. On this clone itself: As yet, its antigen is unknown.

Survey-level immunoSEQ v3.0 assays were run. Generated by immunoSEQ multiplex PCR, the TCRdb table keeps only in-frame clones and is missing some. The profile shows about 22,000 clones, over 65% of them singletons. The samples comprised about 0.95-11 million cryopreserved PBMC ahead of DNA extraction. The CDR3 runs 15 residues. J gave up 4 bases and V 6 bases, and 10 bases lay outside the gene matches. Whole-study results and caveats: Relative to transplant donor controls, diversity remained lower despite increasing after ART. From the mid-2000s to the late 2010s, blood was obtained, possibly while participants received older ART regimens. The clones with expansion before ART were dominant in the repertoire at all time points.

The J gene is TRBJ1-1, the V gene TRBV23-1; 8 bases align to TRBD1. TRBV23-1 is given ORF status, its function remaining uncertain. The clonotype comes from a man between 25 and 39 years old with HIV. The sequences come from unsorted PBMCs, collected less than 6 years after starting antiretroviral therapy. DNA of the CDR3: TGCGCCAGCAGGATAGGAGACAGGGGTTCCACTGAAGCTTTCTTT. It is translated as CASRIGDRGSTEAFF.